A selection of T cell receptor beta chains follows, all from one sample in a study of blood T cell repertoires in COVID-19. The protocol was immunoSEQ multiplex PCR, while the TCRdb copy is restricted to in-frame clones and leaves out a portion. The data hold 150,000 to 200,000 clones, with 84% observed a single time. The material sequenced was PBMCs or T cells enriched from blood (not recorded which). The source of these receptors is a man aged 50 or older who had recovered from COVID-19. Each CDR3 is given with its conserved first and last residue. The order of the fields is V gene, J gene, clone size, CDR3 protein. A row's size may be missing; if present it is once, few, many or a size class.

v_gene: TRBV2; j_gene: TRBJ2-7; abundance: many; CDR3aa: CASSELEMSEQYF
v_gene: TRBV19; j_gene: TRBJ1-6; abundance: many; CDR3aa: CASSVGQGYSPLHF
v_gene: TRBV15; j_gene: TRBJ1-4; abundance: -; CDR3aa: CATSRENPGTGDEKLFF
v_gene: TRBV19; j_gene: TRBJ1-5; abundance: -; CDR3aa: CASSIDGAHSNQPQHF
v_gene: TRBV9; j_gene: TRBJ1-1; abundance: -; CDR3aa: CASSSRGGVNTEAFF
v_gene: TRBV9; j_gene: TRBJ2-5; abundance: few; CDR3aa: CASSRGQGRGQETQYF
v_gene: TRBV28; j_gene: TRBJ1-2; abundance: -; CDR3aa: CASSLGRGLYGYTF
v_gene: TRBV19; j_gene: TRBJ2-3; abundance: -; CDR3aa: CASHGYGLAGTDTQYF
v_gene: TRBV14; j_gene: TRBJ2-7; abundance: -; CDR3aa: CASSQPGMDYEQYF
v_gene: TRBV29-1; j_gene: TRBJ2-2; abundance: -; CDR3aa: CSAKYRGSDTGELFF
v_gene: TRBV2; j_gene: TRBJ2-3; abundance: -; CDR3aa: CASSVSGGPADTQYF
v_gene: TRBV30; j_gene: TRBJ2-4; abundance: -; CDR3aa: CAWSPGQGSPIQYF
v_gene: TRBV5-4; j_gene: TRBJ2-2; abundance: -; CDR3aa: CASGRSTGGNTGELFF
v_gene: TRBV7-2; j_gene: TRBJ1-5; abundance: -; CDR3aa: CASSLGSPGQLRPQHF
v_gene: TRBV19; j_gene: TRBJ1-3; abundance: -; CDR3aa: CASSPLTPFSGNTIYF
v_gene: TRBV19; j_gene: TRBJ1-5; abundance: -; CDR3aa: CASRRVGLQPQHF
v_gene: TRBV4-1; j_gene: TRBJ2-1; abundance: -; CDR3aa: CASSQESGTVGSRVQFF
v_gene: TRBV7-8; j_gene: TRBJ2-7; abundance: -; CDR3aa: CASSLVSYYEQYF
v_gene: TRBV7-2; j_gene: TRBJ1-2; abundance: -; CDR3aa: CASSLGQGANYGYTF
v_gene: TRBV15; j_gene: TRBJ1-1; abundance: -; CDR3aa: CATSRESGPNTEAFF
v_gene: TRBV5-8; j_gene: TRBJ1-2; abundance: -; CDR3aa: CASSFADRDYGYTF
v_gene: TRBV6-5; j_gene: TRBJ1-4; abundance: -; CDR3aa: CASSRQVREKLFF
v_gene: TRBV3-1/TRBV3-2; j_gene: TRBJ2-7; abundance: -; CDR3aa: CASSPLPRESSSYEQYF
v_gene: TRBV4-2; j_gene: TRBJ2-1; abundance: -; CDR3aa: CASSQDKVRLAGRSSYNEQFF
v_gene: TRBV2; j_gene: TRBJ1-2; abundance: -; CDR3aa: CASSEEAGVPIGYTF
v_gene: TRBV5-6; j_gene: TRBJ1-6; abundance: -; CDR3aa: CASSLEGIGRSYNSPLHF
v_gene: TRBV27; j_gene: TRBJ1-6; abundance: -; CDR3aa: CASSLLETSPLHF
v_gene: TRBV29-1; j_gene: TRBJ1-2; abundance: -; CDR3aa: CSTRGGDGYTF
v_gene: TRBV24-1; j_gene: TRBJ2-2; abundance: -; CDR3aa: CATSDLGATGELFF
v_gene: TRBV19; j_gene: TRBJ1-6; abundance: -; CDR3aa: CASSAEQTNSPLHF
v_gene: TRBV18; j_gene: TRBJ2-2; abundance: once; CDR3aa: CASSPDRTGELFF
v_gene: TRBV4-1; j_gene: TRBJ2-5; abundance: -; CDR3aa: CASSQIGLPPETQYF
v_gene: TRBV10-3; j_gene: TRBJ1-1; abundance: -; CDR3aa: CAISDYGQNTEAFF
v_gene: TRBV7-2; j_gene: TRBJ2-5; abundance: few; CDR3aa: CASSFRVGPIGETQYF
v_gene: TRBV5-1; j_gene: TRBJ2-3; abundance: -; CDR3aa: CASRNLGWGSTDTQYF
v_gene: TRBV19; j_gene: TRBJ2-2; abundance: -; CDR3aa: CASSVVLLNTGELFF
v_gene: TRBV7-9; j_gene: TRBJ2-2; abundance: -; CDR3aa: CASSPSGANTGELFF
v_gene: TRBV5-1; j_gene: TRBJ2-3; abundance: -; CDR3aa: CASSYGDTDTQYF
v_gene: TRBV28; j_gene: TRBJ2-1; abundance: -; CDR3aa: CASRSTGPDEQFF
v_gene: TRBV4-1; j_gene: TRBJ1-6; abundance: -; CDR3aa: CASSQVSRGSSAPLHF
v_gene: TRBV29-1; j_gene: TRBJ1-1; abundance: -; CDR3aa: CSVQPGGQGAEAFF
v_gene: TRBV14; j_gene: TRBJ1-6; abundance: -; CDR3aa: CASSQRGQGSPLHF
v_gene: TRBV20-1; j_gene: TRBJ2-1; abundance: -; CDR3aa: CSLTGNEQFF
v_gene: TRBV3-1/TRBV3-2; j_gene: TRBJ2-6; abundance: -; CDR3aa: CASSPGGLGANVLTF
v_gene: TRBV7-6; j_gene: TRBJ2-7; abundance: once; CDR3aa: CASSPGGSGTYEQYF
v_gene: TRBV9; j_gene: TRBJ1-1; abundance: -; CDR3aa: CASSVGSGTEAFF
v_gene: TRBV10-3; j_gene: TRBJ1-3; abundance: -; CDR3aa: CATNEGGSGNTIYF
v_gene: TRBV7-9; j_gene: TRBJ1-2; abundance: once; CDR3aa: CASSYSTGNYGYTF
v_gene: TRBV9; j_gene: TRBJ1-1; abundance: -; CDR3aa: CASSGTGSGTEAFF
v_gene: TRBV7-2; j_gene: TRBJ1-6; abundance: -; CDR3aa: CASSLGGRLRMGSPLHF